One and the same sample provided the 28 T cell receptor beta chains below, sequenced in a study of identical twins. TCRdb re-derived calls from the 5' RACE reads in MiXCR, one entry per CDR3 protein. The sample has approximately 590,000 distinct CDR3 sequences; 9% to 10% are singletons. In addition, the sample was reused for a study of yellow fever vaccine responses in identical twins.

Sequencing was performed on PBMCs. The receptor source for this set is a woman aged 18 to 35 in good health.

This clonotype was picked up one time. V usage is TRBV18 and J usage is TRBJ1-3; D may be TRBD1 (6 bases). CDR1 is KGHSH and CDR2 is LQKENI in the germline V gene. Trimming cost V 3 bases and J 0 bases, with 12 bases left between them. The CDR3 extends over 16 amino acids. CDR3 sequence reads: CASSPTNRDSGNTIYF. The CDR3, as DNA: TGTGCCAGCTCACCTACAAACAGGGACTCTGGAAACACCATATATTTT.

This clonotype was picked up many times. In DNA, the CDR3 is TGCAGCGTTGAACATGTCGGGCAAGCAAGGGGGAACACTGAAGCTTTCTTT. Protein product: CSVEHVGQARGNTEAFF. This chain connects TRBV29-1 to TRBJ1-1, with D possibly matching TRBD1 (5 bases). V lost 2 bases and J 1 base, leaving 20 bases between the germline ends. This CDR3 contains 17 residues. The V gene's germline CDR1 is SQVTM and CDR2 ANQGSEA.

This clonotype appeared a few times. This chain connects TRBV2 to TRBJ2-3, with 10 bases identical to TRBD2. V trimming: 7 bases; J trimming: 6 bases; junction bases outside the gene matches: 16. The CDR3 covers 17 residues. Germline CDR1 is SNHLY and CDR2 is FYNNEI. The CDR3 reads CASTPPLAGPLGDTQYF. CDR3 nucleotide sequence: TGTGCCAGCACACCACCACTAGCGGGGCCCTTGGGGGATACGCAGTATTTT.

The chain recombines TRBV2 with TRBJ2-3; 7 nucleotides align to TRBD1. Germline V lookup: CDR1 SNHLY, CDR2 FYNNEI. Unmatched junction bases numbered 11, after V lost 0 bases and J lost 2 bases. CDR3 length equals 18 residues. CDR3 sequence reads: CASSEASRTTGTTDTQYF. In DNA, the CDR3 is TGTGCCAGCAGTGAAGCGTCTCGAACGACAGGGACCACAGATACGCAGTATTTT.

Ten or more counts support this clonotype. V is TRBV20-1 and J is TRBJ2-3; 8 positions agree with TRBD2. With V trimmed by 0 bases and J by 1 base, 3 bases remained unmatched. CDR3 length equals 15 residues. Germline CDR1 and CDR2: DFQATT and SNEGSKA (reference sequence). The CDR3 DNA reads as TGCAGTGCTAGAGATACGGGGGGGGGCACAGATACGCAGTATTTT. Translating it yields CSARDTGGGTDTQYF.

The chain joins TRBV5-1 to TRBJ2-1; TRBD1 matches 9 bases. The CDR3 is 16 residues long. From germline, CDR1 is SGHRS and CDR2 YFSETQ. V was pared by 7 bases and J by 1 base, with 9 bases of the junction left unmatched. CDR3 loop: CASGDTGGASYNEQFF. CDR3 bases: TGCGCCAGCGGAGATACAGGGGGCGCGTCCTACAATGAGCAGTTCTTC.

A few counts support this clonotype. The J gene is TRBJ2-2, the V gene TRBV3-1; D possibly corresponds to TRBD1 (5 bases). The CDR3 length is 18 residues. Trimming left V 2 bases short and J 1 base short, with 17 bases between. CDR1 and CDR2 (germline): LGHDT, YNNKEL (reference sequence). The CDR3 coding sequence is TGTGCCAGCAGCCAAAGGGGCACCGAACCTTTGAACACCGGGGAGCTGTTTTTT. It yields the protein CASSQRGTEPLNTGELFF.

V usage is TRBV29-1 and J usage is TRBJ2-1, with D possibly being TRBD1 (5 bases). V was trimmed by 7 bases and J by 4 bases, leaving 8 bases between them. Germline CDR1 and CDR2: SQVTM and ANQGSEA. CDR3 length equals 11 residues. CDR3 DNA: TGCAGCGGGCGACAGTACAATGAGCAGTTCTTC. Encoded protein: CSGRQYNEQFF.

This clonotype was counted at least ten times. The chain carries TRBV10-3 and TRBJ2-3; 11 bases are shared with TRBD2. The CDR3 loop spans 16 amino acids. V shed 7 bases and J 1 base; nucleotides not matched to a gene: 7. CDR1 and CDR2 (germline): ENHRY, SYGVKD. CDR3 coding DNA: TGTGCCATCAAACCTTCACTAGCGGGGGGCACAGATACGCAGTATTTT. Amino acids: CAIKPSLAGGTDTQYF.

This clonotype turned up a few times. The chain joins TRBV20-1 to TRBJ2-1; 7 bases agree with TRBD1. Trimming took 4 bases from V and 4 from J; bases not matched to a gene: 1. This CDR3 is built from 12 residues. CDR1 DFQATT and CDR2 SNEGSKA come from the germline V gene (reference sequence). The CDR3 DNA follows: TGCAGTGCTACGGGACAGTACAATGAGCAGTTCTTC. Translation gives CSATGQYNEQFF.

This clonotype has a handful of counts. The chain links TRBV11-2 to TRBJ2-1, with 9 bases matching TRBD1. The CDR3 loop spans 16 amino acids. With V trimmed by 1 base and J by 4 bases, 5 bases remained unmatched. Germline V CDR1 and CDR2: SGHAT, FQNNGV. In DNA, the CDR3 is TGTGCCAGCAGCTTAGGCTGGGACAGGGAATACAATGAGCAGTTCTTC. It is translated as CASSLGWDREYNEQFF.

This clonotype has a count of ten or more. The genes are TRBV29-1 and TRBJ1-5; D remains ambiguous. The CDR3 sequence is 15 residues long. In germline, CDR1 is SQVTM, CDR2 ANQGSEA. CDR3 in amino acids: CSDRWEEASNQPQHF. In DNA, the CDR3 is TGCAGTGACCGTTGGGAGGAAGCGAGCAATCAGCCCCAGCATTTT.

The chain uses TRBV20-1 and TRBJ2-5; 7 bases line up with TRBD2. Per germline, CDR1 DFQATT and CDR2 SNEGSKA (reference sequence). After removal of 1 base from V and 5 bases from J, the junction contained 4 bases not matched to a gene. The CDR3 length is 13 residues. This chain's CDR3 is CSARVAGYETQYF. As DNA, the CDR3 is TGCAGTGCTAGAGTAGCGGGTTATGAGACCCAGTACTTC.

The CDR3 coding sequence is TGTGCCAGTAGTGGGGACACCCCAGAGCAGTACTTC. Translated, it gives CASSGDTPEQYF. The V call is TRBV19, the J call TRBJ2-7, with D perhaps TRBD1 (6 bases). The CDR3 has 12 amino acids. Germline loops: CDR1 LNHDA, CDR2 SQIVND (reference sequence). The V end was cut by 5 bases, the J end by 7 bases, with 12 bases between. Filled out from reference TRBV19 and TRBJ2-7, the complete variable domain reads DGGITQSPKYLFRKEGQNVTLSCEQNLNHDAMYWYRQDPGQGLRLIYYSQIVNDFQKGDIAEGYSVSREKKESFPLTVTSAQKNPTAFYLCASSGDTPEQYFGPGTRLTVT.

The chain joins TRBV29-1 to TRBJ1-1; D remains unclear. The CDR3 is 15 amino acids. Germline V lookup: CDR1 SQVTM, CDR2 ANQGSEA. Trimming stripped 3 bases from V and 4 bases from J, with 18 bases between. CDR3 sequence reads: CSVEEDGISGTEAFF. Written as DNA, the CDR3 is TGCAGCGTTGAGGAGGACGGGATATCTGGCACTGAAGCTTTCTTT.

This sequence joins TRBV7-2 and TRBJ2-5, with D possibly called TRBD1 or TRBD2 (5 bases each). Germline CDR1 and CDR2: SGHTA and FQGNSA. The V gene lost 5 bases and the J gene lost 1 base, with 20 bases spanning the gap. The CDR3 is 17 residues long. The CDR3 sequence: CASSGWGSGPFQETQYF. The CDR3 nucleotides are TGTGCCAGCAGCGGGTGGGGGAGCGGACCTTTCCAAGAGACCCAGTACTTC.

This chain joins TRBV2 and TRBJ2-7; D may be TRBD2 (6 bases). The length of the CDR3 is 13 residues. The V gene's germline CDR1 is SNHLY and CDR2 FYNNEI. V lost 6 bases, J lost 3 bases, and 12 bases lay in between. The CDR3 DNA reads TGTGCCAGCAGCTTTGTGGAGGGCTACGAGCAGTACTTC. Translation: CASSFVEGYEQYF. Full variable domain (remainder filled in from reference TRBV2 and TRBJ2-7): EPEVTQTPSHQVTQMGQEVILRCVPISNHLYFYWYRQILGQKVEFLVSFYNNEISEKSEIFDDQFSVERPDGSNFTLKIRSTKLEDSAMYFCASSFVEGYEQYFGPGTRLTVT.

This clonotype was counted ten times or more. The chain joins TRBV6-1 to TRBJ2-5; either TRBD1 or TRBD2 may supply D (6 bases each). Germline lookup yields CDR1 MNHNS and CDR2 SASEGT. Deletions cut 7 bases from V and 5 bases from J, with 17 bases between. The CDR3 loop spans 14 amino acids. CDR3: CASNAGHPAETQYF. The CDR3 DNA is TGTGCCAGCAATGCGGGACACCCGGCGGAGACCCAGTACTTC.

The CDR3 DNA sequence: TGCGCCAGCAGCCGAGGGACTAGCGGGGGGGGAGCCTACGAGCAGTACTTC. Protein: CASSRGTSGGGAYEQYF. The V gene is TRBV5-1, the J gene TRBJ2-7; 16 bases line up with TRBD2. Germline V gene data show CDR1 as SGHRS and CDR2 as YFSETQ. The trim removed 4 bases at V and 2 bases at J, leaving 6 bases unmatched. The CDR3 length is 17 residues.

This clonotype has at least ten counts. The V call is TRBV20-1, the J call TRBJ2-1, with D perhaps assigned TRBD1 or TRBD2 (5 bases each). The CDR3 runs 15 residues. Germline loops: CDR1 DFQATT, CDR2 SNEGSKA (reference sequence). The ends were cut back, 4 bases at V and 5 bases at J, with 18 bases in the middle. CDR3 coding DNA: TGCAGTGCTACTCCGGGACCCCGAGCGGACAATGAGCAGTTCTTC. It codes for CSATPGPRADNEQFF.

This clonotype showed up just a few times. The chain carries TRBV7-2 and TRBJ2-5; D tentatively fits TRBD1 or TRBD2 (5 bases each). The CDR3 length is 16 residues. The V gene's germline CDR1 is SGHTA and CDR2 FQGNSA. Trimming stripped 1 base from V and 5 bases from J, with 17 bases between. The CDR3 loop reads CASSLVGTQARETQYF. CDR3 nucleotides: TGTGCCAGCAGCTTAGTGGGGACCCAAGCTAGGGAGACCCAGTACTTC.

This sequence joins TRBV20-1 and TRBJ2-7, with D possibly called TRBD1 or TRBD2 (6 bases each). Germline CDR1 and CDR2: DFQATT and SNEGSKA (reference sequence). V dropped 1 base and J dropped 2 bases, with 18 bases sitting between them. The CDR3 covers 16 residues. The CDR3 here is CSARVGVRGQTYEQYF. The CDR3 nucleotides read TGCAGTGCTAGAGTTGGGGTCCGGGGGCAAACCTACGAGCAGTACTTC.

In DNA, the CDR3 is TGCAGTGCTAGAGATCTCCTAGCGGGAGAGTACGAGCAGTACTTC. This codes for CSARDLLAGEYEQYF. This chain joins TRBV20-1 and TRBJ2-7, with TRBD2 matching over 10 bases. This CDR3 has 15 residues. Trimming took 0 bases from V and 4 from J; bases not matched to a gene: 6. Per germline, CDR1 DFQATT and CDR2 SNEGSKA (reference sequence).

This clonotype was detected a few times. The CDR3 bases are TGCAGTGCTAGAGATTGGAACAGGGATGAAAAACTGTTTTTT. This gives the protein CSARDWNRDEKLFF. This sequence joins TRBV20-1 and TRBJ1-4; weak D call: TRBD1 (6 bases). The CDR3 consists of 14 residues. Trimming shortened V by 0 bases and J by 6 bases, and 11 bases separated the two germline ends. Germline loops: CDR1 DFQATT, CDR2 SNEGSKA (reference sequence).

There are a few counts of this clonotype. The rearrangement uses TRBV4-3 and TRBJ2-3; D gene unclear. Per germline, CDR1 LGHNA and CDR2 YSLEER. CDR3 length: 14 residues. The V end lost 0 bases, the J end lost 2 bases, and 6 bases lay between the germline ends. The chain's CDR3 is CASSQDKYTDTQYF. In DNA, the CDR3 is TGCGCCAGCAGCCAAGATAAGTACACAGATACGCAGTATTTT.

J is TRBJ2-3 and V is TRBV11-1, with TRBD2 matching over 15 bases. This CDR3 spans 19 amino acids. Germline loops: CDR1 SGHAT, CDR2 FQDESV (reference sequence). With V trimmed by 5 bases and J by 0 bases, 9 bases remained unmatched. CDR3 nucleotide sequence: TGTGCCAGCAGCGCCCTCGGGACTAGCGGGAGGAAAAGCACAGATACGCAGTATTTT. It codes for CASSALGTSGRKSTDTQYF.

This clonotype was observed a handful of times. The J gene is TRBJ1-2, the V gene TRBV6-2 or TRBV6-3; D unclear. V lost 0 bases and J lost 2, with 10 bases in between. The CDR3 length is 15 residues. Germline V CDR1 and CDR2: MNHEY, SVGEGT. CDR3 DNA sequence: TGTGCCAGCAGTTACTCAGGGAGGCCCAACTATGGCTACACCTTC. Translated: CASSYSGRPNYGYTF.

This clonotype has ten or more counts. The chain couples TRBV15 to TRBJ2-3; 7 bases are shared with TRBD2. CDR1 and CDR2 (germline): LNHNV, YYDKDF (reference sequence). The CDR3 runs to 15 residues. Trimming cost V 0 bases and J 2 bases; bases outside gene matches: 2. This CDR3 reads CATSREGGVTDTQYF. Here the CDR3 DNA reads TGTGCCACCAGCAGAGAGGGGGGGGTCACAGATACGCAGTATTTT. The full variable domain, with the rest looked up from reference TRBV15 and TRBJ2-3, is DAMVIQNPRYQVTQFGKPVTLSCSQTLNHNVMYWYQQKSSQAPKLLFHYYDKDFNNEADTPDNFQSRRPNTSFCFLDIRSPGLGDTAMYLCATSREGGVTDTQYFGPGTRLTVL.